Reported below is one TCR beta chain. Antigen specificity is unknown. Time point defined: baseline, week 1 (first vaccination visit). Treatment reported: pre-vaccination baseline after standard-of-care therapy. New WHO grade 3 or 4 astrocytomas that were IDH1-mutant and ATRX-lost occurred in the donors. The sample comes from a study of a mutant IDH1 vaccine in newly diagnosed glioma. The overall study: Most had both radiotherapy and temozolomide beforehand; others had only one. Findings of the study overall: A vaccine-induced immune response developed in roughly 95% of the patients. Pseudoprogression seemingly bore no relation to changes in top peripheral T cell clonotypes.

V was pared by 3 bases and J by 3 bases, with 4 bases between. CDR1 is WNHNN and CDR2 is SYGVQD in the germline V gene (reference sequence). This CDR3 is 12 amino acids long. The data were produced by immunoSEQ multiplex PCR, yet TCRdb's version contains in-frame clones alone and is incomplete. Here the sample spans about 98,000 clones, 85% to 90% being singletons. The sequence was obtained from a woman between 50 and 59 years old with glioma. The sequencing here drew on PBMCs, taken from a glioma patient treated with radiotherapy, temozolomide or both. V gene TRBV10-1 combines with J gene TRBJ2-3, with no clear D. The CDR3: CASSDGTDTQYF. CDR3 coding DNA: TGCGCCAGCAGTGATGGGACAGATACGCAGTATTTT.